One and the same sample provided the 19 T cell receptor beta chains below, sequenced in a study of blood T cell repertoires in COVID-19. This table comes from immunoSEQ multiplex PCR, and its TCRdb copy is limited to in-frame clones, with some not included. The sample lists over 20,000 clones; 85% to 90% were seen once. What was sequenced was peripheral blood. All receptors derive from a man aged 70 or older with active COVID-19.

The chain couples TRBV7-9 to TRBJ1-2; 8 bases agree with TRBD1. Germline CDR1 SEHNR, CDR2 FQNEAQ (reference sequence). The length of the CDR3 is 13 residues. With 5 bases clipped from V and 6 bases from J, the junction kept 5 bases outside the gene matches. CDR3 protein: CASSPGQENGYTF. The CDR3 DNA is TGTGCCAGCAGCCCGGGACAGGAAAATGGCTACACCTTC.

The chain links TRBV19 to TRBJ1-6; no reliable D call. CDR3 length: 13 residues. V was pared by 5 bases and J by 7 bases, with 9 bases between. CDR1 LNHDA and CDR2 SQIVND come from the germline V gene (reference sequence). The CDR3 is CASSVSWNSPLHF. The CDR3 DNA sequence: TGTGCCAGTAGTGTAAGCTGGAATTCACCCCTCCACTTT.

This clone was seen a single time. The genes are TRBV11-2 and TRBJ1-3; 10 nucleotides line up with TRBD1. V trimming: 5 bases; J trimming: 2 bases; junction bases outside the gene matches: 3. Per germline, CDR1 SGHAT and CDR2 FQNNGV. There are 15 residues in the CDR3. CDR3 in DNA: TGTGCCAGCAGCAGACAGGGGGCGGCTGGAAACACCATATATTTT. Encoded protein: CASSRQGAAGNTIYF.

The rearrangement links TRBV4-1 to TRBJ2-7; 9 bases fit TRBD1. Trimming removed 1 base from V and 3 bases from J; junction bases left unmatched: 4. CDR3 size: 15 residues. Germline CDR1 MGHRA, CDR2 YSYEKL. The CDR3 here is CASSQVLTGGYEQYF. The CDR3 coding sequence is TGCGCCAGCAGCCAAGTCTTGACAGGGGGCTACGAGCAGTACTTC.

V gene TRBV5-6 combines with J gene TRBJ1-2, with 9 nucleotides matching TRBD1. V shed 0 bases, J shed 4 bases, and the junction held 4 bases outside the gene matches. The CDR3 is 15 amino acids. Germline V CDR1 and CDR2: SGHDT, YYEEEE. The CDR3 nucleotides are TGTGCCAGCAGCTTGGGGGGACAGGGCTCCTATGGCTACACCTTC. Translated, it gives CASSLGGQGSYGYTF.

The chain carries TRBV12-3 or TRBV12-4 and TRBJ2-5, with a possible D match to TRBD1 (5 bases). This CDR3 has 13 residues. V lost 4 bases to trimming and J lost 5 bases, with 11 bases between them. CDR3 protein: CASSWGLGETQYF. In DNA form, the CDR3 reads TGTGCCAGCAGTTGGGGCTTAGGGGAGACCCAGTACTTC.

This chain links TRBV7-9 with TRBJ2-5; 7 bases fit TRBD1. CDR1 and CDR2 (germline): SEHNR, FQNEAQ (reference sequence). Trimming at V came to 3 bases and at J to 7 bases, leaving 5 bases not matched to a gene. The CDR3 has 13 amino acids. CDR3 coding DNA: TGTGCCAGCAGCTTGCGACAGGGATGGACCCAGTACTTC. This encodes CASSLRQGWTQYF. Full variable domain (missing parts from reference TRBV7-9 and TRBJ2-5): DTGVSQNPRHKITKRGQNVTFRCDPISEHNRLYWYRQTLGQGPEFLTYFQNEAQLEKSRLLSDRFSAERPKGSFSTLEIQRTEQGDSAMYLCASSLRQGWTQYFGPGTRLLVL.

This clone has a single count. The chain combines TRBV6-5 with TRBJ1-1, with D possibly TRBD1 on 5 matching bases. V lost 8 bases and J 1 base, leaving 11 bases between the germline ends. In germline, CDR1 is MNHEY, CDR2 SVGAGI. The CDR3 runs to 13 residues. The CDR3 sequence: CASSIRGNTEAFF. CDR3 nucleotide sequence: TGTGCCAGCTCCATAAGGGGGAACACTGAAGCTTTCTTT.

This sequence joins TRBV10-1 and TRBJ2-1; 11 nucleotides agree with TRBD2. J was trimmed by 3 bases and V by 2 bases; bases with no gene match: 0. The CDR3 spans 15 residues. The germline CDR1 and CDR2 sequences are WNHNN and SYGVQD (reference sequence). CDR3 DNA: TGCGCCAGCAGTGAGACTAGCGGGGGCTACAATGAGCAGTTCTTC. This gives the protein CASSETSGGYNEQFF.

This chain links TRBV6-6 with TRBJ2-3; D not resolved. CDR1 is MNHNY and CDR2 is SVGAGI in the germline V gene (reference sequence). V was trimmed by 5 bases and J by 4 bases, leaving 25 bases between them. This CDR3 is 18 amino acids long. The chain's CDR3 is CASSPLFVTGQRSDTQYF. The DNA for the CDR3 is TGTGCCAGCAGTCCGCTGTTCGTGACTGGCCAGAGGTCAGATACGCAGTATTTT.

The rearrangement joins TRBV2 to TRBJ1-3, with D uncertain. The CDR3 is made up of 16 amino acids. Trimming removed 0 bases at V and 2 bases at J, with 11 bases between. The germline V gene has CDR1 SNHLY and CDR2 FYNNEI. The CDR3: CASSEALVGTGNTIYF. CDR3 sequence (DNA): TGTGCCAGCAGTGAAGCGCTTGTGGGCACTGGAAACACCATATATTTT.

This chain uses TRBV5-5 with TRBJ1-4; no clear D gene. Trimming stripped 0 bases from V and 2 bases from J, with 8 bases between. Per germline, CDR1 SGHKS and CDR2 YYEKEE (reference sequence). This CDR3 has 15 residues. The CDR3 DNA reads TGTGCCAGCAGCTTGGCAGCGAGGACTAATGAAAAACTGTTTTTT. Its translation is CASSLAARTNEKLFF.

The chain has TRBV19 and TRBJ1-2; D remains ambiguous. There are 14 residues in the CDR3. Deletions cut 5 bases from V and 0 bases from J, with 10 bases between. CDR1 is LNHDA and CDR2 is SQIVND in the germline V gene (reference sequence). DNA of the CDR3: TGTGCCAGTAGTCCTTCCGGGACTAACTATGGCTACACCTTC. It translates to CASSPSGTNYGYTF. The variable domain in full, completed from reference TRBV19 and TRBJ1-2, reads DGGITQSPKYLFRKEGQNVTLSCEQNLNHDAMYWYRQDPGQGLRLIYYSQIVNDFQKGDIAEGYSVSREKKESFPLTVTSAQKNPTAFYLCASSPSGTNYGYTFGSGTRLTVV.

In DNA form, the CDR3 reads TGTGCCAGCTCACAAGAACTAGCGGGCCCAGAGACCCAGTACTTC. Translation: CASSQELAGPETQYF. This sequence joins TRBV18 and TRBJ2-5; TRBD2 matches 9 bases. The ends lost 4 bases at V and 4 bases at J; junction bases unmatched: 7. Looked up from germline, CDR1 is KGHSH and CDR2 is LQKENI. The CDR3 consists of 15 residues.

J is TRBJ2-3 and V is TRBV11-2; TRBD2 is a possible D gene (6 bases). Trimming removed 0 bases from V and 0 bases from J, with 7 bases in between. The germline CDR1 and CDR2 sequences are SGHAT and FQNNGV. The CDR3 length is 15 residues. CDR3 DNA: TGTGCCAGCAGCTTAGATCGGGGGAGCACAGATACGCAGTATTTT. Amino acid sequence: CASSLDRGSTDTQYF.

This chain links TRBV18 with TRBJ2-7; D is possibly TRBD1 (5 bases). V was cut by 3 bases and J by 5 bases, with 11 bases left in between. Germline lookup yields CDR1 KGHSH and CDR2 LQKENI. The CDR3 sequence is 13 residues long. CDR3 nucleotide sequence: TGTGCCAGCTCACCCGTTAAGGGGAACGAGCAGTACTTC. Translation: CASSPVKGNEQYF.

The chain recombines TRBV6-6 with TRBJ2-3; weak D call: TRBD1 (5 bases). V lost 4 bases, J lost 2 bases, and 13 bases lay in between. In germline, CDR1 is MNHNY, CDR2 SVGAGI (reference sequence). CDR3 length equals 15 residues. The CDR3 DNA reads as TGTGCCAGCAGTTCAGGGCCGCCAAACACAGATACGCAGTATTTT. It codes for CASSSGPPNTDTQYF.

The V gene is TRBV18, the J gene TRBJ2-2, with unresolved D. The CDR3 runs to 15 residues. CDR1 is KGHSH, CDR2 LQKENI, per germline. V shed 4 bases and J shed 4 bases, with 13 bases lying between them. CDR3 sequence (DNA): TGTGCCAGCTCACTGTACCCCCCCAGCACCGGGGAGCTGTTTTTT. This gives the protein CASSLYPPSTGELFF.

CDR3 nucleotide sequence: TGCGCCAGCAGCTTGGAGGGCAGGGCCATCGACGAGCAGTACTTC. This codes for CASSLEGRAIDEQYF. The chain carries TRBV5-1 and TRBJ2-7; D perhaps matches TRBD1 (5 bases). The CDR3 is 15 amino acids. The V end was cut by 0 bases, the J end by 5 bases, with 15 bases between. CDR1 is SGHRS, CDR2 YFSETQ, per germline.